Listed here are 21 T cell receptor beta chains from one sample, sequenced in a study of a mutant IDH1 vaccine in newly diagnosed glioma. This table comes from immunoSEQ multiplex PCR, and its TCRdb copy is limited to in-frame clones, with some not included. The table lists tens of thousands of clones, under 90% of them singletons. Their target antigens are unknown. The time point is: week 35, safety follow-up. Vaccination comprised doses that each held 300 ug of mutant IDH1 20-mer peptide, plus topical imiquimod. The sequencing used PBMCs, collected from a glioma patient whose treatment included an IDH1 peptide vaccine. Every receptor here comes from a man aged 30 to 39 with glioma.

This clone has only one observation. The CDR3 spells CASSYLDRGEQFF. CDR3 in DNA: TGTGCCAGCAGTTACTTGGACAGGGGTGAGCAGTTCTTC. The rearrangement links TRBV6-6 to TRBJ2-1; TRBD1 aligns across 9 bases. There are 13 residues in the CDR3. CDR1 is MNHNY and CDR2 is SVGAGI in the germline V gene (reference sequence). Trimming at V came to 1 base and at J to 9 bases, leaving 1 base not matched to a gene.

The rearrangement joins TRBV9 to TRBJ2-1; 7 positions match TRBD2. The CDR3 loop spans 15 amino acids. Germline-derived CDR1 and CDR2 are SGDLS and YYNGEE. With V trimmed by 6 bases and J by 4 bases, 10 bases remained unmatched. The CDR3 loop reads CASTTGAGLYNEQFF. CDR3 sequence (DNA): TGTGCCAGCACCACCGGAGCGGGGCTATACAATGAGCAGTTCTTC. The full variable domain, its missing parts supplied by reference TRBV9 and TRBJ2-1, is DSGVTQTPKHLITATGQRVTLRCSPRSGDLSVYWYQQSLDQGLQFLIQYYNGEERAKGNILERFSAQQFPDLHSELNLSSLELGDSALYFCASTTGAGLYNEQFFGPGTRLTVL.

The CDR3 bases are TGCGCCAGCGGACCGGGAGGGGGGAACACCGGGGAGCTGTTTTTT. It is translated as CASGPGGGNTGELFF. The rearrangement joins TRBV5-1 to TRBJ2-2; TRBD2 matches at 8 bases. Trimming at V came to 7 bases and at J to 1 base, leaving 6 bases not matched to a gene. Germline V gene lookup returns CDR1 SGHRS and CDR2 YFSETQ. The CDR3 totals 15 residues.

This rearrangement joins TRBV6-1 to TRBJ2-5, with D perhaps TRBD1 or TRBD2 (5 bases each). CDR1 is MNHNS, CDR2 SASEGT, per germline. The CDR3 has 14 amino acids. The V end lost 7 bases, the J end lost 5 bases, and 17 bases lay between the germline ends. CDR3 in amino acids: CASTSGTGWETQYF. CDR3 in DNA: TGTGCCAGCACATCAGGGACGGGGTGGGAGACCCAGTACTTC.

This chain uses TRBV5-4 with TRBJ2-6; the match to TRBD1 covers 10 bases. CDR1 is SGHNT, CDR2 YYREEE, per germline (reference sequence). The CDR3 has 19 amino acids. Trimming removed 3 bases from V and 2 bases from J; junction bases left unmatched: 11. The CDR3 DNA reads TGTGCCAGCAGCTCCCGATATGGGACAGGGGTTACTGGGGCCAACGTCCTGACTTTC. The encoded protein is CASSSRYGTGVTGANVLTF.

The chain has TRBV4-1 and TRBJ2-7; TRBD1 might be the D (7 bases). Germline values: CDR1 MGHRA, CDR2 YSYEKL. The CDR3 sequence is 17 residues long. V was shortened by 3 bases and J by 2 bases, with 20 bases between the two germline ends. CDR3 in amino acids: CASSHHYLQGGTYEQYF. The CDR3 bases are TGCGCCAGCAGCCACCACTATCTCCAGGGGGGAACCTACGAGCAGTACTTC.

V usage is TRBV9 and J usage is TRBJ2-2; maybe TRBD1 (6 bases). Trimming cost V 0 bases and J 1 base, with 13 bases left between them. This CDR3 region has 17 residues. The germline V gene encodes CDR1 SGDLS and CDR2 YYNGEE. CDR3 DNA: TGTGCCAGCAGCGTAGCCGGACAGCCTTTGAACACCGGGGAGCTGTTTTTT. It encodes CASSVAGQPLNTGELFF.

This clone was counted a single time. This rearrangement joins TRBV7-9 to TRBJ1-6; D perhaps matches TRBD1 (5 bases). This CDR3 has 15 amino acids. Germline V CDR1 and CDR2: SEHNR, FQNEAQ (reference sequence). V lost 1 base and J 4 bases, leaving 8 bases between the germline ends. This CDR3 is CASSLGGSYNSPLHF. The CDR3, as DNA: TGTGCCAGCAGCTTAGGGGGCAGTTATAATTCACCCCTCCACTTT.

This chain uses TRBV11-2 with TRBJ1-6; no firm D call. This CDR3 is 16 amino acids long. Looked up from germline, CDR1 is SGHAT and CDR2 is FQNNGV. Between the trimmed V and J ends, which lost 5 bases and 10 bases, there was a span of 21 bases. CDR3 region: CASSRVWVARQSPLHF. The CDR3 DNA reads TGTGCCAGCAGCCGGGTGTGGGTGGCTAGGCAATCACCCCTCCACTTT.

The CDR3 here is CASSQDADLTQYF. In DNA, the CDR3 is TGCGCCAGCAGCCAAGATGCAGACCTCACGCAGTATTTT. V gene TRBV4-1 combines with J gene TRBJ2-3; no firm D call. V shed 0 bases and J shed 9 bases, with 10 bases lying between them. The CDR3 is made up of 13 amino acids. The V gene's germline CDR1 is MGHRA and CDR2 YSYEKL.

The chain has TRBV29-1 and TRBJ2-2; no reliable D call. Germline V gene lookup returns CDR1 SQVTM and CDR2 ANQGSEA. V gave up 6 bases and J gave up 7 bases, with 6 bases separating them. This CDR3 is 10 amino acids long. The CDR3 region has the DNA TGCAGCGTAGAACGCGGGGAGCTGTTTTTT. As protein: CSVERGELFF.

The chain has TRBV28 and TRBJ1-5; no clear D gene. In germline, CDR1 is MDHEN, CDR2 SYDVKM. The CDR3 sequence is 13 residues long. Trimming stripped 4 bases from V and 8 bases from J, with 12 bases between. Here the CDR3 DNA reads TGTGCCAGCAGTTCGCGACCAGAGGAGCCCCAGCATTTT. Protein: CASSSRPEEPQHF.

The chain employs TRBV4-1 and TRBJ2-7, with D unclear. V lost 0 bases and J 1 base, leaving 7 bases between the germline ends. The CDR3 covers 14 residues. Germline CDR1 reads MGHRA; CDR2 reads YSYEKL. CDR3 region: CASSQDPASYEQYF. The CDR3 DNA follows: TGCGCCAGCAGCCAAGATCCAGCGTCCTACGAGCAGTACTTC.

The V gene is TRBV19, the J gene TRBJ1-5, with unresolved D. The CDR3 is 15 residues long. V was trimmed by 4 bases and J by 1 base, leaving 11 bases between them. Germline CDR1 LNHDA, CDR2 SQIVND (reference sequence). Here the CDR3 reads CASSTGFGSNQPQHF. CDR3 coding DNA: TGTGCCAGTAGTACGGGATTCGGAAGCAATCAGCCCCAGCATTTT.

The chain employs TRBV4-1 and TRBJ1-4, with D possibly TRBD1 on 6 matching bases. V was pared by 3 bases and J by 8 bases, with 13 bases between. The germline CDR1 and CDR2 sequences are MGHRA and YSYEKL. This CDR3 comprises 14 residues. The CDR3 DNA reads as TGCGCCAGCAGCCAGGCAGGGGTTGGGGAAAAACTGTTTTTT. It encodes CASSQAGVGEKLFF.

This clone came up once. In DNA, the CDR3 is TGCGCCAGCAGCCAAGATGGACAGGGGTTCTACGAGCAGTACTTC. As protein: CASSQDGQGFYEQYF. The chain uses TRBV4-1 and TRBJ2-7; 9 nucleotides match TRBD1. The CDR3 runs to 15 residues. J gave up 3 bases and V 0 bases, and 3 bases lay outside the gene matches. Germline CDR1 MGHRA, CDR2 YSYEKL.

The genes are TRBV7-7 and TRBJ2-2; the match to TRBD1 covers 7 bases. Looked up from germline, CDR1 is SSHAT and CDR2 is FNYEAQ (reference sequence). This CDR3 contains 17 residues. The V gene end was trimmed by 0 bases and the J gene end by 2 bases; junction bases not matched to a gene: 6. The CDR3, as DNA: TGTGCCAGCAGCTTAGCCCGGACAGGCGTTAACACCGGGGAGCTGTTTTTT. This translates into CASSLARTGVNTGELFF.

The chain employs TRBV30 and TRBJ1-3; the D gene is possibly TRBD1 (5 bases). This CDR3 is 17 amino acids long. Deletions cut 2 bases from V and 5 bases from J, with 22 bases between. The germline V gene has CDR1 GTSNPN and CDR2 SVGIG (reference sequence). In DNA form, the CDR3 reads TGTGCCTGGAGTTTGCAGGGATATCTAAAAGATAGAAACACCATATATTTT. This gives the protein CAWSLQGYLKDRNTIYF. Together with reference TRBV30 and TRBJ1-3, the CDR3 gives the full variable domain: SQTIHQWPATLVQPVGSPLSLECTVEGTSNPNLYWYRQAAGRGLQLLFYSVGIGQISSEVPQNLSASRPQDRQFILSSKKLLLSDSGFYLCAWSLQGYLKDRNTIYFGEGSWLTVV.

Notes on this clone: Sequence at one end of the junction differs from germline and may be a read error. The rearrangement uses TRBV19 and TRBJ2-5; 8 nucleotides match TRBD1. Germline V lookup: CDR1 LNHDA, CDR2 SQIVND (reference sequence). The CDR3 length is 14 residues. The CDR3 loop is CASSGQGAREAQYF. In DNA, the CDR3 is TGTGCCAGTAGTGGGCAGGGGGCCAGAGAGGCCCAGTACTTC.

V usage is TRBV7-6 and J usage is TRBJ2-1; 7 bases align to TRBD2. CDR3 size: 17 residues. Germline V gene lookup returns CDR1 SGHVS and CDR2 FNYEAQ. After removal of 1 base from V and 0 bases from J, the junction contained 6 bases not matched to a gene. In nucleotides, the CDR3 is TGTGCCAGCAGCTTAGTTCGGCGGGGGAGCTCCTACAATGAGCAGTTCTTC. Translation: CASSLVRRGSSYNEQFF.

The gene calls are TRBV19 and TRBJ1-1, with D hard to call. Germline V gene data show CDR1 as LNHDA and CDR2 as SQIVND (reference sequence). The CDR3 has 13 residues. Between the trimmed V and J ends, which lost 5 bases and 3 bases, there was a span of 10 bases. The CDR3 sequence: CASSDTSDTEAFF. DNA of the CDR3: TGTGCCAGTAGTGACACATCTGACACTGAAGCTTTCTTT.